This TCR beta chain appears in the sequencing data of a study of Ad26.COV2.S vaccination and SARS-CoV-2 variants. Data came from immunoSEQ multiplex PCR; TCRdb stores just in-frame clones and leaves some out. The sample contains 410,000 or so clones, 90% of which appear only once. Study-level findings and limits: Spike-specific TCR breadth in vaccine recipients exceeded that seen in placebo recipients.

The CDR3 covers 13 residues. Per the germline V gene, CDR1 is SGHTA and CDR2 is FQGNSA. With 5 bases removed from V and 6 bases from J, the gap between germline ends came to 11 bases. Remarks on this clone: Its target is unknown.

Noted treatment: roughly 18 received Ad26.COV2.S at low or high dose, single or two shots; roughly five received placebo; per-sample allocation not given. Sampling was done on day 63 after the first vaccine or placebo injection. An adult aged 18-55 years in Boston served as the donor. Immunization relied on an Ad26 vector, which expressed Wuhan-strain SARS-CoV-2 spike. The source was peripheral blood, collected in a trial of Ad26.COV2.S vaccine versus placebo. The sequence came from a person between 18 and 65 years old who received the Ad26.COV2.S COVID-19 vaccine or a placebo. The chain combines TRBV7-2 with TRBJ2-1; the D gene is possibly TRBD2 (5 bases). CDR3 region: CASSPPSRNEQFF. The CDR3 bases are TGTGCCAGCAGCCCCCCTAGCCGCAATGAGCAGTTCTTC.